This T cell receptor (beta chain) was found in a study of control samples from healthy donors and cancer patients (dated by TCRdb to 2018 to 2021). As regards this clone: Its antigen is currently not known. The sample holds no much larger clone one base away, and base qualities are not on file.

Germline trimming amounts to 6 bases on V and 0 bases on J, with 5 as the count of junction bases outside the gene matches. The germline V gene provides CDR1 MNHEY and CDR2 SVGAGI. The CDR3 starts with the cysteine, ends with the phenylalanine, and has 15 residues. The only DNA kept is the CDR3, 45 bases in frame from the first base. The library was generated by the immunoSEQ multiplex PCR assay. Held by TCRdb, this immuneACCESS table contains in-frame sequences only and omits some clones. Under half of the omission traces to an unresolved V gene where checked; the cause of the rest is unknown. A total of 120,000 or so clones appear in this sample, approximately 92% of them only once. 0.58% of the sample lies in the top ten.

The chain was built from TRBV6-5 and TRBJ1-3; TRBD1 fits 7 bases in the junction. The specimen sequenced was PBMCs. This TCR derives from an older man with head and neck cancer. The CDR3 region has the sequence CASSSDRASGNTIYF. The DNA reads as follows: TGTGCCAGCAGCTCCGACAGGGCCTCTGGAAACACCATATATTTT.